This T cell receptor beta chain was documented in a study of blood T cell repertoires in COVID-19. Overall study context: Samples representing acute and convalescent COVID-19 were sourced from the United States, Italy and Spain.

Per germline, CDR1 SGHKS and CDR2 YYEKEE (reference sequence). Between the trimmed V and J ends, which lost 4 bases and 6 bases, there was a span of 14 bases. This CDR3 comprises 14 residues. In the original processing: Estimation of nucleated cell counts relied on the amplification of reference gene primers. This table comes from immunoSEQ multiplex PCR, and its TCRdb copy is limited to in-frame clones, with some not included. The V and J calls and clone size are taken from that table; D and trimming were inferred from the DNA. The data contain about 270,000 clones, approximately 86% of them seen just once; the ten biggest clones take up approximately 2.5%. A few counts support this clone. Researchers sorted participants into cohorts using their self-reported clinical history.

This chain links TRBV5-5 with TRBJ1-5; perhaps TRBD1 as D (5 bases). The TCR sequence derives from a woman younger than 30 who had recovered from COVID-19. The sample comprised PBMCs or T cells enriched from blood (not recorded which). This chain's CDR3 is CASSTPGTAQPQHF. CDR3 nucleotides: TGTGCCAGCAGCACTCCCGGGACTGCTCAGCCCCAGCATTTT.